One and the same sample provided the 17 T cell receptor beta chains below, sequenced in a study of neurological immune-mediated disorders. The time point here: longitudinal time-point 2. TCRdb reanalysed the 5' RACE reads using MiXCR and keeps one entry per CDR3 protein. The profile shows 70,000 to 95,000 distinct CDR3 sequences, 13% of them singletons. The sequenced material came from PBMCs. These receptors came from a female donor with HTLV-1-associated myelopathy (HAM/TSP).

In its sample, this clonotype was seen many times. The V gene is TRBV5-1, the J gene TRBJ1-1; D is uncertain. Germline CDR1 and CDR2: SGHRS and YFSETQ. CDR3 length: 14 amino acids. Between the trimmed V and J ends, which lost 1 base and 1 base, there was a span of 8 bases. This CDR3 is CASSLNAENTEAFF. Here the CDR3 DNA reads TGCGCCAGCAGCTTGAACGCGGAGAACACTGAAGCTTTCTTT. Full variable domain (rest looked up from reference TRBV5-1 and TRBJ1-1): KAGVTQTPRYLIKTRGQQVTLSCSPISGHRSVSWYQQTPGQGLQFLFEYFSETQRNKGNFPGRFSGRQFSNSRSEMNVSTLELGDSALYLCASSLNAENTEAFFGQGTRLTVV.

This clonotype was found many times. The chain combines TRBV4-2 with TRBJ2-7; D unclear. Trimming took 1 base from V and 6 from J, leaving 13 bases between them. The CDR3 loop spans 14 amino acids. The V gene's germline CDR1 is LGHNA and CDR2 YNFKEQ. The CDR3 nucleotides read TGTGCCAGCAGCCAAGCACTGAAATCGGGCGAGCAGTACTTC. It is translated as CASSQALKSGEQYF.

This clonotype was seen many times. The rearrangement links TRBV18 to TRBJ2-7; D is perhaps TRBD1 (6 bases). Trimming cost V 5 bases and J 0 bases, with 11 bases left between them. This CDR3 is built from 14 residues. The germline CDR1 and CDR2 sequences are KGHSH and LQKENI. The CDR3 loop is CASSSGTNSYEQYF. The CDR3 DNA follows: TGTGCCAGCTCATCCGGGACAAACTCCTACGAGCAGTACTTC.

This clonotype was detected only a few times. A clone one base away is much larger, so this may be a read error. The CDR3 end shows no conserved phenylalanine or tryptophan, and so a read error is likely. This chain links TRBV3-1 with TRBJ1-2; no definite D call. Germline V CDR1 and CDR2: LGHDT, YNNKEL (reference sequence). CDR3 length: 12 residues. V was shortened by 4 bases and J by 8 bases, with 11 bases between the two germline ends. CDR3 bases: TGTGCCAGCAGCCCCCGAGGGCACGGCTACACCCTC. This codes for CASSPRGHGYTL.

This clonotype has ten or more counts. The V and J genes are TRBV7-2 and TRBJ1-5; a weak D match, TRBD1 (6 bases). This CDR3 has 15 residues. Trimming stripped 3 bases from V and 4 bases from J, with 13 bases between. Germline V gene lookup returns CDR1 SGHTA and CDR2 FQGNSA. The CDR3 reads CASSFLSGENQPQHF. CDR3 in DNA: TGTGCCAGCAGCTTTCTCTCAGGGGAGAATCAGCCCCAGCATTTT.

As for this clonotype: The junction differs from germline at one of its ends, possibly a read error. The chain joins TRBV18 to TRBJ1-2; 8 positions match TRBD1. Looked up from germline, CDR1 is KGHSH and CDR2 is LQKENI. This CDR3 is 15 amino acids long. The CDR3 protein is CAISPQPGGSYGYTF. CDR3 nucleotide sequence: TGTGCCATCTCACCTCAACCAGGGGGCAGCTATGGCTACACCTTC.

The chain has TRBV30 and TRBJ2-1; no clear D gene. V lost 0 bases and J 4 bases, leaving 7 bases between the germline ends. The germline V gene has CDR1 GTSNPN and CDR2 SVGIG (reference sequence). CDR3 size: 13 residues. The CDR3 sequence is CAWSVSAYNEQFF. In DNA form, the CDR3 reads TGTGCCTGGAGTGTAAGCGCGTACAATGAGCAGTTCTTC.

In its sample, this clonotype was seen many times. This sequence joins TRBV19 and TRBJ2-1; D not certain. Germline-derived CDR1 and CDR2 are LNHDA and SQIVND (reference sequence). CDR3 length: 13 amino acids. V lost 1 base and J 11 bases, leaving 12 bases between the germline ends. CDR3 coding DNA: TGTGCCAGTAGTATAGGTCCCGAAGGAAAGCAGTTCTTC. This gives the protein CASSIGPEGKQFF.

This clonotype was observed at least ten times. V is TRBV7-2 and J is TRBJ1-2; no definite D call. The CDR3 consists of 14 residues. CDR1 and CDR2 (germline): SGHTA, FQGNSA. V lost 0 bases, J lost 4 bases, and 9 bases lay in between. CDR3 protein: CASSLAMAPYGYTF. Here the CDR3 DNA reads TGTGCCAGCAGCTTAGCAATGGCTCCCTATGGCTACACCTTC.

This clonotype was recorded many times. J is TRBJ2-3 and V is TRBV9; 8 bases are shared with TRBD2. CDR1 is SGDLS, CDR2 YYNGEE, per germline. After removal of 2 bases from V and 1 base from J, the junction contained 9 bases not matched to a gene. The CDR3 has 17 amino acids. CDR3 DNA: TGTGCCAGCAGCGTTTTTAGTAGCGGGGCTCGCACAGATACGCAGTATTTT. Protein: CASSVFSSGARTDTQYF.

The sample holds many counts of this clonotype. The genes are TRBV5-1 and TRBJ2-7; TRBD1 might be the D (5 bases). The CDR3 length is 17 residues. CDR1 and CDR2 (germline): SGHRS, YFSETQ. With 1 base removed from V and 0 bases from J, the gap between germline ends came to 17 bases. CDR3 nucleotide sequence: TGCGCCAGCAGCTTGATCTGGGTCAGGGCGAGCTCCTACGAGCAGTACTTC. Protein product: CASSLIWVRASSYEQYF.

This clonotype showed up many times. The J gene is TRBJ2-1, the V gene TRBV5-1; no definite D call. The germline V gene has CDR1 SGHRS and CDR2 YFSETQ. The CDR3 contains 14 residues. Deletions cut 3 bases from V and 5 bases from J, with 12 bases between. The CDR3 sequence: CASSSYNPDNEQFF. CDR3 DNA: TGCGCCAGCAGCTCGTATAACCCTGACAATGAGCAGTTCTTC.

Notes on this clonotype: A junction boundary mismatches the germline segment, possibly from a read error. The chain has TRBV12-3 or TRBV12-4 and TRBJ2-6; D unclear. The CDR3 runs to 14 residues. The CDR3 region is CASRQSSGDNVLTF. The DNA of the CDR3 is TGTGCCAGCAGACAGTCCTCTGGGGACAACGTCCTGACTTTC.

This clonotype was detected many times. J is TRBJ1-2 and V is TRBV5-1, with D perhaps TRBD1 (5 bases). V was clipped by 3 bases and J by 6 bases, with 15 bases between them. This CDR3 spans 14 amino acids. Germline CDR1 reads SGHRS; CDR2 reads YFSETQ. CDR3 in amino acids: CASSYGTASNGYTF. DNA of the CDR3: TGCGCCAGCAGCTACGGGACGGCCTCTAATGGCTACACCTTC.

This clonotype was found many times. The chain recombines TRBV5-6 with TRBJ2-3, with D hard to call. The CDR3 covers 15 residues. CDR1 is SGHDT and CDR2 is YYEEEE in the germline V gene. Trimming removed 6 bases from V and 1 base from J, with 15 bases in between. This CDR3 is CASTLFTFGTDTQYF. In DNA form, the CDR3 reads TGTGCCAGCACCCTCTTTACCTTCGGCACAGATACGCAGTATTTT.

This clonotype was observed at least ten times. This rearrangement joins TRBV7-2 to TRBJ1-6, with 7 nucleotides matching TRBD1. The CDR3 has 14 residues. Germline V gene lookup returns CDR1 SGHTA and CDR2 FQGNSA. The junction had 5 bases not matched to a gene; V was cut back by 4 bases and J by 8 bases. The CDR3 DNA sequence: TGTGCCAGCAGCTCCGACAGGGCGTATTCACCCCTCCACTTT. Translated: CASSSDRAYSPLHF. Full variable domain (remainder filled in from reference TRBV7-2 and TRBJ1-6): GAGVSQSPSNKVTEKGKDVELRCDPISGHTALYWYRQSLGQGLEFLIYFQGNSAPDKSGLPSDRFSAERTGGSVSTLTIQRTQQEDSAVYLCASSSDRAYSPLHFGNGTRLTVT.

Ten or more counts support this clonotype. This chain links TRBV5-1 with TRBJ1-2; D call uncertain. CDR1 and CDR2 from the germline V gene are SGHRS and YFSETQ. Trimming shortened V by 4 bases and J by 8 bases, and 12 bases separated the two germline ends. The length of the CDR3 is 12 residues. CDR3 DNA: TGCGCCAGCAGCGAACCTCAGGCGGGCTACACCTTC. Translation gives CASSEPQAGYTF.